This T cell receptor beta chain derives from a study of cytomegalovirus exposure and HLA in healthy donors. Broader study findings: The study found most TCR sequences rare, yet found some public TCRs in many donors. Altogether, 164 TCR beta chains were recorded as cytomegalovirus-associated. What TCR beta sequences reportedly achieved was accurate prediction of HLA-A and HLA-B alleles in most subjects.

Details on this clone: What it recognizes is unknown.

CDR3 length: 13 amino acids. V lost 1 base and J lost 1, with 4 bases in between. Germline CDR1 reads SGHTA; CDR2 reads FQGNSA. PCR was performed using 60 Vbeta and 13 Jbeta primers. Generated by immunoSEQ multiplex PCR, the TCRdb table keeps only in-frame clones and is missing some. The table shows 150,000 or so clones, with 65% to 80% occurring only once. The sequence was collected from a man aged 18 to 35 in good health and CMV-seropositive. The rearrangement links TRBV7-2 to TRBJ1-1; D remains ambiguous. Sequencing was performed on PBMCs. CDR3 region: CASSLGANTEAFF. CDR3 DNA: TGTGCCAGCAGCTTAGGGGCGAACACTGAAGCTTTCTTT.